These 23 T cell receptor beta chains share one sample of origin, sequenced in a study of T-cell memory formation after mild COVID-19. TCRdb re-derived calls from the 5' RACE reads in MiXCR, one entry per CDR3 protein. The table shows about 45,000 distinct CDR3 sequences, with approximately 9.6% occurring only once. Sequencing was carried out using PBMCs or a T cell subset sorted from them (not recorded which). The receptors derive from an adult woman who had mild COVID-19 (a few samples of this study predate the infection). Cell type and time point are not known.

This clonotype came up many times. The V and J genes are TRBV7-8 and TRBJ2-7; 13 nucleotides line up with TRBD2. The CDR3 is made up of 17 amino acids. J gave up 3 bases and V 4 bases, and 9 bases lay outside the gene matches. CDR1 and CDR2 from the germline V gene are SGHVS and FQNEAQ. This chain's CDR3 is CASSSHGRTSGSYEQYF. CDR3 DNA sequence: TGTGCCAGCAGCTCGCATGGGAGGACTAGCGGGAGCTACGAGCAGTACTTC.

The chain joins TRBV4-3 to TRBJ1-2; possibly TRBD1 for D (5 bases). CDR1 is LGHNA, CDR2 YSLEER, per germline. Deletions cut 1 base from V and 3 bases from J, with 18 bases between. This CDR3 is 17 amino acids long. CDR3 protein: CASSQVTKGLGDYGYTF. The CDR3 DNA reads TGCGCCAGCAGCCAAGTGACAAAGGGGCTGGGTGACTATGGCTACACCTTC.

This clonotype has only a few counts. The chain links TRBV7-2 to TRBJ1-3; unclear D gene. Trimming took off 1 base at V and 7 bases at J, with 11 bases between the two ends. Germline-derived CDR1 and CDR2 are SGHTA and FQGNSA. This CDR3 contains 14 residues. The CDR3 DNA follows: TGTGCCAGCAGCTTAGATTCCTCCCGGAACACCATATATTTT. It encodes CASSLDSSRNTIYF.

The sample holds many counts of this clonotype. This rearrangement joins TRBV5-1 to TRBJ2-5, with 11 bases matching TRBD2. This CDR3 contains 14 residues. Germline values: CDR1 SGHRS, CDR2 YFSETQ. V was pared by 5 bases and J by 4 bases, with 4 bases of the junction left unmatched. CDR3 amino acids: CASRPSGRRETQYF. In DNA form, the CDR3 reads TGCGCCAGCAGACCTAGCGGGAGGAGAGAGACCCAGTACTTC.

This clonotype was seen a handful of times. This chain connects TRBV6-1 to TRBJ1-5, with D uncertain. CDR3 length: 12 amino acids. Germline V gives CDR1 MNHNS, CDR2 SASEGT. V was cut by 5 bases and J by 9 bases, with 11 bases left in between. DNA of the CDR3: TGTGCCAGCAGTTCTGGGGATTTGCCCCAGCATTTT. This codes for CASSSGDLPQHF.

This chain joins TRBV5-1 and TRBJ2-3; tentatively, D is TRBD2 (6 bases). The length of the CDR3 is 15 residues. Germline CDR1 reads SGHRS; CDR2 reads YFSETQ. V was pared by 4 bases and J by 0 bases, with 12 bases between. CDR3 DNA: TGCGCCAGCAGCCACCTCGGGGGAAGCACAGATACGCAGTATTTT. This codes for CASSHLGGSTDTQYF. Full variable domain (missing parts from reference TRBV5-1 and TRBJ2-3): KAGVTQTPRYLIKTRGQQVTLSCSPISGHRSVSWYQQTPGQGLQFLFEYFSETQRNKGNFPGRFSGRQFSNSRSEMNVSTLELGDSALYLCASSHLGGSTDTQYFGPGTRLTVL.

Comments on this clonotype: At one end the junction does not follow the germline gene, possibly because of a read error. In DNA, the CDR3 is TGTGACAGCAATTTTGGACGGTTGAACACTGAAGCTTTCTTT. Translated: CDSNFGRLNTEAFF. The gene calls are TRBV12-3 or TRBV12-4 and TRBJ1-1; D ambiguous. This CDR3 has 14 residues.

The table lists this clonotype with many counts. The chain combines TRBV25-1 with TRBJ1-2, with D unresolved. The CDR3 spans 11 residues. The V end was cut by 4 bases, the J end by 5 bases, with 5 bases between. Germline CDR1 MGHDK, CDR2 SYGVNS. The CDR3 protein is CASSALYGYTF. The CDR3 DNA sequence: TGTGCCAGCAGTGCCCTGTATGGCTACACCTTC.

This clonotype showed up just a few times. The rearrangement joins TRBV2 to TRBJ2-1; 8 nucleotides line up with TRBD2. Germline loops: CDR1 SNHLY, CDR2 FYNNEI. This CDR3 has 16 amino acids. Germline trimming cut 4 bases from V and 2 bases from J; bases unmatched to any gene: 7. CDR3 in amino acids: CASSGRIAGPYNEQFF. The CDR3 region has the DNA TGTGCCAGCAGTGGGAGGATAGCGGGACCCTACAATGAGCAGTTCTTC.

This clonotype was seen ten or more times. The chain combines TRBV12-3 or TRBV12-4 with TRBJ2-5, with 14 nucleotides matching TRBD2. CDR3 length: 16 amino acids. V shed 5 bases and J 2 bases; nucleotides not matched to a gene: 4. The CDR3 DNA reads as TGTGCCAGCAGTCCTGGACTAGCGGGGGGACAAGAGACCCAGTACTTC. Translation gives CASSPGLAGGQETQYF.

CDR3 in DNA: TGCAGTGCTCAGTTGGGCTATGAGCAGTTCTTC. As protein: CSAQLGYEQFF. The chain is built from TRBV20-1 and TRBJ2-1; no firm D call. The CDR3 extends over 11 amino acids. Germline CDR1 DFQATT, CDR2 SNEGSKA (reference sequence). V was trimmed by 5 bases and J by 8 bases, leaving 10 bases between them.

This clonotype came up a few times. V and J are TRBV28 and TRBJ2-2; 7 bases map to TRBD1. Germline-derived CDR1 and CDR2 are MDHEN and SYDVKM. J gave up 6 bases and V 6 bases, and 10 bases lay outside the gene matches. This CDR3 has 15 residues. The CDR3: CASRIRQGWAGELFF. CDR3 in DNA: TGTGCCAGCAGAATAAGACAGGGTTGGGCCGGGGAGCTGTTTTTT.

This clonotype has only a few counts. DNA of the CDR3: TGTGCCAGCAGTTTATGGGCCAGGGGGCCTGAAGCTGAAGCTTTCTTT. Encoded protein: CASSLWARGPEAEAFF. This rearrangement joins TRBV27 to TRBJ1-1; 8 bases are shared with TRBD1. J gave up 6 bases and V 1 base, and 10 bases lay outside the gene matches. The CDR3 extends over 16 amino acids. Per germline, CDR1 MNHEY and CDR2 SMNVEV (reference sequence).

Many counts were recorded for this clonotype. This chain links TRBV12-3 or TRBV12-4 with TRBJ2-1, with D possibly being TRBD1 (5 bases). V gave up 3 bases and J gave up 2 bases, with 11 bases separating them. CDR3 length: 15 amino acids. CDR3 loop: CASSLGQGPYNEQFF. The CDR3 nucleotides read TGTGCCAGCAGTTTGGGTCAGGGCCCCTACAATGAGCAGTTCTTC.

The rearrangement links TRBV20-1 to TRBJ1-2, with 9 bases fitting TRBD1. Germline CDR1 and CDR2: DFQATT and SNEGSKA (reference sequence). J was trimmed by 4 bases and V by 4 bases; bases with no gene match: 7. This CDR3 has 14 amino acids. CDR3 protein: CSAKTGGRIYGYTF. The CDR3 DNA is TGCAGTGCTAAAACAGGGGGCCGGATCTATGGCTACACCTTC.

This clonotype occurred a few times. The V call is TRBV20-1, the J call TRBJ2-6; possible D gene TRBD1, 7 bases. The CDR3 length is 15 residues. Trimming shortened V by 3 bases and J by 2 bases, and 11 bases separated the two germline ends. From germline, CDR1 is DFQATT and CDR2 SNEGSKA (reference sequence). CDR3 protein: CSASSGGPGANVLTF. The DNA of the CDR3 is TGCAGTGCTAGCTCAGGGGGGCCTGGGGCCAACGTCCTGACTTTC.

Ten or more counts support this clonotype. This chain uses TRBV7-6 with TRBJ2-1; TRBD2 agrees at 9 bases. The CDR3 has 15 residues. V shed 1 base, J shed 5 bases, and the junction held 3 bases outside the gene matches. The V gene's germline CDR1 is SGHVS and CDR2 FNYEAQ. CDR3 nucleotides: TGTGCCAGCAGCTTAGGCGGGAGGGCCGACAATGAGCAGTTCTTC. Amino acids: CASSLGGRADNEQFF.

The J gene is TRBJ2-1, the V gene TRBV7-2, with D unresolved. The CDR3 contains 15 residues. The V gene's germline CDR1 is SGHTA and CDR2 FQGNSA. V dropped 1 base and J dropped 0 bases, with 7 bases sitting between them. The CDR3 bases are TGTGCCAGCAGCTTAGATCAGAGCTCCTACAATGAGCAGTTCTTC. Translated, it gives CASSLDQSSYNEQFF.

There are a few counts of this clonotype. The rearrangement links TRBV7-2 to TRBJ1-5; D is possibly TRBD1 (5 bases). Trimming removed 5 bases from V and 7 bases from J, with 15 bases in between. Germline values: CDR1 SGHTA, CDR2 FQGNSA. The CDR3 loop spans 14 amino acids. The CDR3 nucleotides are TGTGCCAGCAGCCTGGGGGGGAGTAGACAGCCCCAGCATTTT. Protein product: CASSLGGSRQPQHF.

At least ten counts were recorded for this clonotype. The chain recombines TRBV7-2 with TRBJ1-1; no clear D. This CDR3 region has 15 residues. Trimming pared 1 base from V and 6 bases from J, leaving 15 bases between. The germline V gene has CDR1 SGHTA and CDR2 FQGNSA. The CDR3 DNA follows: TGTGCCAGCAGCTTAGAAGTGGTTGGGATCGCTGAAGCTTTCTTT. This encodes CASSLEVVGIAEAFF.

This clonotype was detected ten times or more. This chain links TRBV6-4 with TRBJ2-1; 7 bases agree with TRBD2. The CDR3 totals 16 residues. J gave up 0 bases and V 6 bases, and 8 bases lay outside the gene matches. Germline V gives CDR1 MRHNA, CDR2 SNTAGT. DNA of the CDR3: TGTGCCAGCAGCGGATTCGGGGGGACCTCCTACAATGAGCAGTTCTTC. This translates into CASSGFGGTSYNEQFF.

This clonotype appeared a few times. V usage is TRBV20-1 and J usage is TRBJ1-2, with D uncertain. Germline loops: CDR1 DFQATT, CDR2 SNEGSKA (reference sequence). Trimming removed 5 bases from V and 3 bases from J, with 7 bases in between. The CDR3 length is 11 residues. CDR3 loop: CSASIDYGYTF. In nucleotides, the CDR3 is TGCAGTGCTTCAATTGACTATGGCTACACCTTC.

The chain links TRBV7-2 to TRBJ2-7; D is possibly TRBD2 (6 bases). Trimming shortened V by 11 bases and J by 0 bases, and 14 bases separated the two germline ends. The germline gives CDR1 SGHTA, CDR2 FQGNSA. The CDR3 has 13 amino acids. The CDR3 DNA reads TGTGCCGCCCGGGGGAGTGGCTCCTACGAGCAGTACTTC. This encodes CAARGSGSYEQYF.